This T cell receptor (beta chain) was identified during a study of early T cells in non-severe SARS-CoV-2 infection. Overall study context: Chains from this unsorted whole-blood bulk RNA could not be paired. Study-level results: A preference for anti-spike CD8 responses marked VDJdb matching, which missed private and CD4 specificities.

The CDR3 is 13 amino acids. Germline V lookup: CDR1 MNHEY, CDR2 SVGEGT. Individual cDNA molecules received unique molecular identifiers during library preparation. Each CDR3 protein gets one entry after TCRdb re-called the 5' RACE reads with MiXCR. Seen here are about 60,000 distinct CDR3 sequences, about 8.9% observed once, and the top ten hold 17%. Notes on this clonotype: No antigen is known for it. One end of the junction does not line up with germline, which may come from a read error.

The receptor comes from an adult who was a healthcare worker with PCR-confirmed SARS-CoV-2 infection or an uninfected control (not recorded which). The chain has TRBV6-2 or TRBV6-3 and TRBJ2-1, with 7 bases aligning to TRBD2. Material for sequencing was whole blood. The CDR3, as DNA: TGTGCCAGCAGTTATACTCCACAGGCAAGCGGGGTCTTC. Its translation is CASSYTPQASGVF.